The rows below give T cell receptor beta chains drawn from one sample of a study of CD8+ T cells in alopecia areata. Only in-frame clones appear in the TCRdb table, and some are missing; sequencing was by immunoSEQ multiplex PCR. The sample comprises fewer than 250,000 clones, under 40% of which are singletons, and 0.48% rests with the top ten. The sequencing used CD4+ T cells sorted from blood, collected between weeks 30 and 35, from a patient treated with tofacitinib. These receptors were obtained from a human donor with alopecia areata. The CDR3 runs from the conserved cysteine through the conserved F or W. Each record gives: D gene, V gene, CDR3 length, clone size, J gene, CDR3 protein, CDR3 DNA. The D gene is left open where the match is weak. Some rows mark clone size as missing; the rest say once, few, many or name a class of expanded clone.

-	TRBV14	15	few	TRBJ1-5	CASSPPGPTNQPQHF	TGTGCCAGCAGCCCGCCGGGACCTACCAATCAGCCCCAGCATTTT
TRBD1	TRBV7-2	14	few	TRBJ2-3	CASSLKTGTDTQYF	TGTGCCAGCAGCTTAAAGACAGGGACAGATACGCAGTATTTT
-	TRBV29-1	13	few	TRBJ2-3	CSAEGIGTDTQYF	TGCAGCGCCGAGGGGATCGGAACAGATACGCAGTATTTT
TRBD2	TRBV5-6	14	-	TRBJ2-3	CASNIAGSTDTQYF	TGTGCCAGCAACATAGCGGGTAGCACAGATACGCAGTATTTT
-	TRBV29-1	15	few	TRBJ1-3	CSVAARASSGNTIYF	TGCAGCGTTGCTGCGCGGGCCTCCTCTGGAAACACCATATATTTT
-	TRBV29-1	12	few	TRBJ2-7	CSGGDGSYEQYF	TGCAGCGGCGGGGACGGATCCTACGAGCAGTACTTC
TRBD1	TRBV6-5	13	-	TRBJ1-1	CAIRTPGQGEAFF	TGTGCCATCAGGACACCGGGACAGGGGGAAGCTTTCTTT
-	TRBV30	14	-	TRBJ1-3	CAWSRQYSGNTIYF	TGTGCCTGGAGTCGACAGTACTCTGGAAACACCATATATTTT
TRBD2	TRBV4-2	16	-	TRBJ2-3	CASSQFSGGSTDTQYF	TGTGCCAGCAGCCAATTTAGCGGGGGAAGCACAGATACGCAGTATTTT
TRBD2	TRBV2	15	-	TRBJ2-1	CASSGFSGVFGEQFF	TGTGCCAGCAGTGGTTTTAGCGGGGTGTTTGGTGAGCAGTTCTTC
-	TRBV30	15	few	TRBJ1-4	CAWSVRGTTNEKLFF	TGTGCCTGGAGTGTACGGGGAACAACTAATGAAAAACTGTTTTTT
-	TRBV14	14	few	TRBJ1-1	CASSRPQGNTEAFF	TGTGCCAGCAGCCGCCCCCAAGGGAACACTGAAGCTTTCTTT
-	TRBV4-2	16	few	TRBJ2-5	CASSQVSEVLGETQYF	TGTGCCAGCAGCCAAGTTTCGGAAGTTTTGGGAGAGACCCAGTACTTC
-	TRBV6-5	16	-	TRBJ2-3	CASSSRQQSSTDTQYF	TGTGCCAGCAGTTCGAGACAGCAGTCTAGCACAGATACGCAGTATTTT
TRBD1	TRBV18	14	-	TRBJ1-2	CASSRVDRGDGYTF	TGTGCCAGCTCACGGGTGGACAGGGGTGATGGCTACACCTTC
-	TRBV4-2	17	-	TRBJ1-2	CASSQEVSGSVGYGYTF	TGTGCCAGCAGCCAAGAAGTTTCCGGAAGTGTCGGCTATGGCTACACCTTC
-	TRBV25-1	13	few	TRBJ2-3	CASSEVGEYTQYF	TGTGCCAGCAGTGAAGTGGGAGAGTATACGCAGTATTTT
-	TRBV27	12	-	TRBJ2-7	CASRKPKGEQYF	TGTGCCAGCAGGAAACCTAAAGGCGAGCAGTACTTC
-	TRBV11-2	16	-	TRBJ1-1	CASSLGGQVPNTEAFF	TGTGCCAGCAGCTTAGGGGGCCAGGTCCCGAACACTGAAGCTTTCTTT
-	TRBV6-6	16	few	TRBJ1-1	CASSFGKGPLNTEAFF	TGTGCCAGCAGTTTTGGTAAGGGACCGCTTAACACTGAAGCTTTCTTT
-	TRBV7-3	13	-	TRBJ1-1	CASSSDRNTEAFF	TGTGCCAGCAGCTCGGACAGAAACACTGAAGCTTTCTTT
-	TRBV5-1	15	-	TRBJ2-6	CASSFGPSGANVLTF	TGCGCCAGCAGCTTCGGACCCTCTGGGGCCAACGTCCTGACTTTC
TRBD1	TRBV6-5	14	-	TRBJ1-2	CASSHRGSGYGYTF	TGTGCCAGCAGCCACAGGGGATCAGGCTATGGCTACACCTTC
-	TRBV29-1	13	few	TRBJ2-1	CSVPGRSYNEQFF	TGCAGCGTGCCGGGACGTTCCTACAATGAGCAGTTCTTC
TRBD1	TRBV9	16	few	TRBJ2-6	CASSAGTGTGANVLTF	TGTGCCAGCAGCGCGGGGACAGGGACTGGGGCCAACGTCCTGACTTTC
-	TRBV5-1	14	-	TRBJ1-5	CASSPSYSNQPQHF	TGCGCCAGCAGCCCCAGTTATAGCAATCAGCCCCAGCATTTT
-	TRBV10-1	16	few	TRBJ1-6	CASSPELRLGNSPLHF	TGCGCCAGCAGTCCGGAATTGAGGCTGGGAAATTCACCCCTCCACTTT
-	TRBV18	12	-	TRBJ1-1	CASSRVGTEAFF	TGTGCCAGCTCACGGGTTGGCACTGAAGCTTTCTTT
-	TRBV11-2	16	-	TRBJ2-2	CASTRPGTTNTGELFF	TGTGCCAGCACCAGACCCGGGACAACGAACACCGGGGAGCTGTTTTTT
-	TRBV5-1	14	-	TRBJ2-2	CASTEGPNTGELFF	TGCGCCAGCACCGAGGGGCCGAACACCGGGGAGCTGTTTTTT
TRBD2	TRBV9	16	few	TRBJ2-3	CASSVVGAGGMDTQYF	TGTGCCAGCAGCGTAGTCGGAGCGGGAGGGATGGATACGCAGTATTTT
TRBD1	TRBV27	17	few	TRBJ2-5	CASSMGARGPSDRTQYF	TGTGCCAGCTCGATGGGGGCAAGGGGGCCCTCTGATAGGACCCAGTACTTC
-	TRBV7-9	18	-	TRBJ1-2	CASSLDKFVAGKNYGYTF	TGTGCCAGCAGCTTAGATAAATTTGTAGCAGGGAAAAACTATGGCTACACCTTC
TRBD2	TRBV7-2	13	-	TRBJ2-5	CASSLSGGETQYF	TGTGCCAGCAGCCTTAGCGGGGGAGAGACCCAGTACTTC
-	TRBV4-1	14	-	TRBJ1-5	CASSSRESNQPQHF	TGCGCCAGCAGCTCCCGGGAGAGCAATCAGCCCCAGCATTTT
TRBD2	TRBV7-2	18	-	TRBJ2-7	CASSLRLGLAGDTYEQYF	TGTGCCAGCAGCTTACGGTTGGGGCTAGCGGGTGATACCTACGAGCAGTACTTC
-	TRBV25-1	16	few	TRBJ2-6	CASSAPMGTGANVLTF	TGTGCCAGCAGTGCTCCCATGGGGACTGGGGCCAACGTCCTGACTTTC
-	TRBV7-9	14	-	TRBJ2-7	CASSNRDASYEQYF	TGTGCCAGCAGTAACCGGGACGCCTCCTACGAGCAGTACTTC
TRBD2	TRBV19	16	-	TRBJ2-1	CASSIWGAGRYNEQFF	TGTGCCAGTAGTATTTGGGGAGCGGGAAGGTACAATGAGCAGTTCTTC
-	TRBV7-3	13	-	TRBJ1-1	CASSLQGNTEAFF	TGTGCCAGCAGCTTACAGGGGAACACTGAAGCTTTCTTT
-	TRBV29-1	16	-	TRBJ2-7	CSVRQEGRGLAYEQYF	TGCAGCGTTAGACAAGAAGGTCGGGGACTTGCGTACGAGCAGTACTTC
-	TRBV4-1	14	-	TRBJ2-7	CASSRERNPYEQYF	TGCGCCAGCAGCCGAGAGCGGAACCCCTACGAGCAGTACTTC
TRBD1	TRBV4-1	14	-	TRBJ2-5	CASSQGQGGETQYF	TGCGCCAGCAGCCAAGGACAGGGCGGGGAGACCCAGTACTTC